Shown below are 3 T cell receptor beta chains from a single sample sequenced in a study of blood T cell repertoires in COVID-19 (dated by TCRdb to between 2020 and 2021). The method behind the library was the immunoSEQ multiplex PCR assay. Sourced from immuneACCESS, this table was stored by TCRdb with only in-frame sequences that have V and J called. A share of the clones is absent; for the studies checked, an unresolved V gene accounts for under half, and the remainder has no known explanation. In this sample the table shows over 200,000 clones, 88% of which occur a single time. The top ten constitute 0.9% to 1% of the sample. Source material: peripheral blood. The receptors were gathered from a woman in her forties who had recovered from COVID-19.

The chain links TRBV2 to TRBJ2-1, with 14 bases identical to TRBD2. V gave up 6 bases and J gave up 9 bases; unmatched junction bases: 13. CDR1 SNHLY and CDR2 FYNNEI come from the germline V gene. The CDR3 has 17 residues. The CDR3 DNA reads as TGTGCCAGCAGCGAGCCAACGGGACTAGCGGGAGTCGGTGAGCAGTTCTTC. Its translation is CASSEPTGLAGVGEQFF.

This CDR3 reads CASSSPRDRVRYEQYF. CDR3 DNA sequence: TGTGCCAGCAGCTCACCCCGGGACAGGGTTCGATACGAGCAGTACTTC. The chain combines TRBV7-9 with TRBJ2-7; 9 bases agree with TRBD1. Germline values: CDR1 SEHNR, CDR2 FQNEAQ (reference sequence). Trimming cost V 4 bases and J 4 bases; bases outside gene matches: 11. This CDR3 is built from 16 residues. The full variable domain, in which reference TRBV7-9 and TRBJ2-7 provide the parts outside the CDR3, is DTGVSQNPRHKITKRGQNVTFRCDPISEHNRLYWYRQTLGQGPEFLTYFQNEAQLEKSRLLSDRFSAERPKGSFSTLEIQRTEQGDSAMYLCASSSPRDRVRYEQYFGPGTRLTVT.

This clone has a handful of counts. The J gene is TRBJ2-5, the V gene TRBV6-1; tentatively, D is TRBD2 (6 bases). Trimming took off 5 bases at V and 0 bases at J, with 13 bases between the two ends. Germline lookup yields CDR1 MNHNS and CDR2 SASEGT. This CDR3 has 15 residues. CDR3 sequence reads: CASSSASADQETQYF. CDR3 nucleotides: TGTGCCAGCAGTTCTGCTAGCGCAGACCAAGAGACCCAGTACTTC.